The 23 T cell receptor beta chains below all came from one sample that was sequenced in a study of cytomegalovirus exposure and HLA in healthy donors. PCR was performed using 60 Vbeta and 13 Jbeta primers. TCRdb's table, derived via immunoSEQ multiplex PCR, lists solely in-frame clones and lacks some. Among 110,000 to 150,000 clones listed, approximately 80% were seen once. The sequencing sample was made of PBMCs. The origin of the receptors is a male donor in good health and CMV-seronegative.

This clone was seen only a few times. The chain joins TRBV27 to TRBJ2-5; D gene unclear. Trimming cost V 2 bases and J 1 base, with 14 bases left between them. The CDR3 has 16 amino acids. CDR1 MNHEY and CDR2 SMNVEV come from the germline V gene (reference sequence). The CDR3: CASSLDTTPSQETQYF. The CDR3, as DNA: TGTGCCAGCAGTTTAGATACAACGCCTTCCCAAGAGACCCAGTACTTC.

This chain uses TRBV11-2 with TRBJ1-5, with 8 bases that match TRBD1. V trimming: 2 bases; J trimming: 7 bases; junction bases outside the gene matches: 4. This CDR3 is 14 amino acids long. Germline CDR1 is SGHAT and CDR2 is FQNNGV. In DNA, the CDR3 is TGTGCCAGCAGCTTAACAGGGGGAGAGCAGCCCCAGCATTTT. Residues: CASSLTGGEQPQHF. The entire variable domain, with the rest obtained from reference TRBV11-2 and TRBJ1-5, is as follows: EAGVAQSPRYKIIEKRQSVAFWCNPISGHATLYWYQQILGQGPKLLIQFQNNGVVDDSQLPKDRFSAERLKGVDSTLKIQPAKLEDSAVYLCASSLTGGEQPQHFGDGTRLSIL.

This CDR3 reads CASSLASGQGPDTQYF. The CDR3 DNA is TGTGCCAGCAGCTTAGCATCTGGACAGGGACCAGATACGCAGTATTTT. The chain recombines TRBV11-2 with TRBJ2-3; 8 nucleotides align to TRBD1. V lost 1 base to trimming and J lost 4 bases; unmatched junction nucleotides: 7. Per germline, CDR1 SGHAT and CDR2 FQNNGV. The CDR3 is 16 amino acids.

This clone was recorded once. Compared with germline, one end of the junction differs, possibly owing to a read error. The chain combines TRBV6-8 with TRBJ2-6; TRBD2 aligns across 10 bases. The CDR3 extends over 20 amino acids. CDR1 and CDR2 from the germline V gene are MNHGY and SAAAGT. The CDR3 here is CASSLAGAGKTVSGANGLTF. The CDR3 DNA sequence: TGTGCCAGCAGCCTAGCGGGGGCCGGGAAAACAGTCTCTGGGGCCAACGGCCTGACTTTC.

The chain joins TRBV4-2 to TRBJ2-4, with TRBD1 as a possible D gene (6 bases). The CDR3 consists of 16 residues. V shed 2 bases and J shed 0 bases, with 11 bases lying between them. CDR1 LGHNA and CDR2 YNFKEQ come from the germline V gene. The CDR3 loop reads CASSQTGQLAKNIQYF. DNA for the CDR3: TGTGCCAGCAGCCAAACAGGACAGCTAGCCAAAAACATTCAGTACTTC.

The chain carries TRBV5-1 and TRBJ2-3, with TRBD2 matching over 13 bases. The J segment lost 4 bases and the V segment lost 4 bases, leaving 12 bases of the junction unmatched. Germline CDR1 is SGHRS and CDR2 is YFSETQ. This CDR3 contains 18 residues. The DNA for the CDR3 is TGCGCCAGCAGCCCCACTAGCGGGAGGGCAATCTCGGCAGATACGCAGTATTTT. Translated, it gives CASSPTSGRAISADTQYF.

The chain uses TRBV27 and TRBJ1-1; D ambiguous. The CDR3 consists of 14 residues. V lost 2 bases and J lost 4, with 11 bases in between. The germline V gene has CDR1 MNHEY and CDR2 SMNVEV (reference sequence). The CDR3 bases are TGTGCCAGCAGTTTAGGGAGGGTAGGCACTGAAGCTTTCTTT. Encoded protein: CASSLGRVGTEAFF.

The chain links TRBV6-1 to TRBJ1-1; the D is unclear. Germline values: CDR1 MNHNS, CDR2 SASEGT. This CDR3 has 15 amino acids. Trimming took off 4 bases at V and 8 bases at J, with 20 bases between the two ends. The CDR3 loop is CASSVSPSLSDEAFF. CDR3 sequence (DNA): TGTGCCAGCAGTGTGTCCCCGTCCCTGAGCGACGAAGCTTTCTTT.

CDR3 sequence reads: CASSYDSGAFSPLHF. CDR3 DNA: TGTGCCAGCAGCTATGATTCAGGGGCTTTTTCACCCCTCCACTTT. The J gene is TRBJ1-6, the V gene TRBV7-2; TRBD1 is a possible D gene (6 bases). V lost 4 bases to trimming and J lost 9 bases, with 16 bases between them. This CDR3 has 15 amino acids. CDR1 is SGHTA, CDR2 FQGNSA, per germline.

For the CDR3, the DNA is TGTGCCAGCAGCTTGGACTCAGAGACCCAGTACTTC. Encoded protein: CASSLDSETQYF. V usage is TRBV5-4 and J usage is TRBJ2-5, with D uncertain. Between the trimmed V and J ends, which lost 0 bases and 4 bases, there was a span of 4 bases. Germline loops: CDR1 SGHNT, CDR2 YYREEE (reference sequence). There are 12 residues in the CDR3. The full variable domain, its missing parts supplied by reference TRBV5-4 and TRBJ2-5, is ETGVTQSPTHLIKTRGQQVTLRCSSQSGHNTVSWYQQALGQGPQFIFQYYREEENGRGNFPPRFSGLQFPNYSSELNVNALELDDSALYLCASSLDSETQYFGPGTRLLVL.

The gene calls are TRBV27 and TRBJ1-5, with D tentatively TRBD1 (6 bases). V gave up 0 bases and J gave up 3 bases, with 9 bases separating them. CDR1 and CDR2 from the germline V gene are MNHEY and SMNVEV (reference sequence). The CDR3 runs to 15 residues. CDR3 residues: CASSLSWTDNQPQHF. CDR3 coding DNA: TGTGCCAGCAGTTTATCGTGGACAGACAATCAGCCCCAGCATTTT.

The chain employs TRBV2 and TRBJ1-6; a weak D match, TRBD1 (6 bases). Germline loops: CDR1 SNHLY, CDR2 FYNNEI. The CDR3 runs 16 residues. Trimming stripped 6 bases from V and 9 bases from J, with 21 bases between. The CDR3 DNA follows: TGTGCCAGCAGCAAAGACAGGCGATGGCAGGGTTCACCCCTCCACTTT. Protein: CASSKDRRWQGSPLHF.

The V and J genes are TRBV5-1 and TRBJ2-3; D ambiguous. This CDR3 comprises 12 residues. Per the germline V gene, CDR1 is SGHRS and CDR2 is YFSETQ. Trimming left V 3 bases short and J 2 bases short, with 4 bases between. DNA of the CDR3: TGCGCCAGCAGCTCCTTCACAGATACGCAGTATTTT. Protein: CASSSFTDTQYF. Using reference TRBV5-1 and TRBJ2-3 for the parts outside the CDR3, the full variable domain is KAGVTQTPRYLIKTRGQQVTLSCSPISGHRSVSWYQQTPGQGLQFLFEYFSETQRNKGNFPGRFSGRQFSNSRSEMNVSTLELGDSALYLCASSSFTDTQYFGPGTRLTVL.

The chain employs TRBV6-5 and TRBJ2-7; D is undetermined. V was shortened by 5 bases and J by 4 bases, with 3 bases between the two germline ends. The CDR3 extends over 10 amino acids. Per the germline V gene, CDR1 is MNHEY and CDR2 is SVGAGI. The CDR3 DNA is TGTGCCAGCAGTGAGTACGAGCAGTACTTC. Residues: CASSEYEQYF.

The chain joins TRBV6-5 to TRBJ2-3; D gene ambiguous. V was clipped by 0 bases and J by 2 bases, with 3 bases between them. Germline assignment: CDR1 MNHEY and CDR2 SVGAGI. The CDR3 runs 13 residues. The CDR3 DNA sequence: TGTGCCAGCAGTTACTCCCACACAGATACGCAGTATTTT. Amino acids: CASSYSHTDTQYF.

The rearrangement uses TRBV18 and TRBJ2-1; TRBD2 matches 13 bases. The CDR3 sequence is 15 residues long. V dropped 5 bases and J dropped 10; count of bases not matched to a gene: 8. CDR1 and CDR2 from the germline V gene are KGHSH and LQKENI. The CDR3: CASSATSGGAQEQFF. In nucleotides, the CDR3 is TGTGCCAGCTCAGCAACTAGCGGGGGGGCTCAGGAGCAGTTCTTC.

J is TRBJ2-1 and V is TRBV7-9; D is perhaps TRBD1 (6 bases). The germline CDR1 and CDR2 sequences are SEHNR and FQNEAQ (reference sequence). The CDR3 runs to 16 residues. The ends were cut back, 5 bases at V and 5 bases at J, with 19 bases in the middle. CDR3 region: CASSPTTGKMDNEQFF. CDR3 bases: TGTGCCAGCAGCCCAACCACAGGGAAGATGGACAATGAGCAGTTCTTC.

This sequence joins TRBV6-1 and TRBJ1-2; D perhaps matches TRBD1 (6 bases). Between the trimmed V and J ends, which lost 6 bases and 8 bases, there was a span of 13 bases. Per the germline V gene, CDR1 is MNHNS and CDR2 is SASEGT. The CDR3 runs 12 residues. In DNA form, the CDR3 reads TGTGCCAGCAGCCACAGGGCAGAAGGCTACACCTTC. The encoded protein is CASSHRAEGYTF.

The chain is built from TRBV7-9 and TRBJ2-3; D gene uncertain. The V gene's germline CDR1 is SEHNR and CDR2 FQNEAQ (reference sequence). V was pared by 1 base and J by 3 bases, with 14 bases between. The CDR3 runs to 16 residues. Written as DNA, the CDR3 is TGTGCCAGCAGCTTAGGTTTTTCCGGGTGGACAGATACGCAGTATTTT. Its translation is CASSLGFSGWTDTQYF.

The chain uses TRBV11-1 and TRBJ2-1; 10 nucleotides agree with TRBD2. With V trimmed by 1 base and J by 10 bases, 13 bases remained unmatched. The CDR3 covers 17 residues. From germline, CDR1 is SGHAT and CDR2 FQDESV (reference sequence). In nucleotides, the CDR3 is TGTGCCAGCAGCTTAGATCTTCGGACTAGCGGATCACCGGAGCAGTTCTTC. The encoded protein is CASSLDLRTSGSPEQFF.

J is TRBJ2-3 and V is TRBV7-9; 8 bases are shared with TRBD2. The V segment lost 6 bases and the J segment 6 bases; nucleotides outside the gene matches: 20. CDR3 size: 18 residues. Germline CDR1 reads SEHNR; CDR2 reads FQNEAQ (reference sequence). The CDR3 DNA sequence: TGTGCCAGCAGTTTGGACCTTTTCCGGGGGGGAAGAACGGATACGCAGTATTTT. It encodes CASSLDLFRGGRTDTQYF.

This chain links TRBV19 with TRBJ1-1; tentative D call: TRBD1 (5 bases). The CDR3 contains 15 residues. V was shortened by 5 bases and J by 4 bases, with 17 bases between the two germline ends. In germline, CDR1 is LNHDA, CDR2 SQIVND (reference sequence). CDR3 DNA: TGTGCCAGTAGTGTCTCAGGGTACACGGGCACTGAAGCTTTCTTT. It translates to CASSVSGYTGTEAFF.

The V call is TRBV5-8, the J call TRBJ2-7; D perhaps matches TRBD2 (5 bases). The CDR3 totals 15 residues. Trimming shortened V by 0 bases and J by 2 bases, and 12 bases separated the two germline ends. From germline, CDR1 is SGHTS and CDR2 YDEGEE. This CDR3 reads CASSLAGNPTYEQYF. The CDR3 DNA is TGTGCCAGCAGCTTGGCCGGGAATCCCACCTACGAGCAGTACTTC.